These T cell receptor beta chains were read from a single sample in a study of T cells in Graves' hyperthyroidism and ophthalmopathy. TCRdb re-analysed the multiplex PCR reads in MiXCR, keeping a single row per CDR3 protein. Among fewer than 650,000 distinct CDR3 sequences listed, approximately 48% were seen once. Sequencing was done on a sample of peripheral blood or thyroid tissue (not recorded which). The source is an adult woman with Graves' disease, either hyperthyroidism or ophthalmopathy (not recorded which). CDR3s include the opening cysteine and the closing phenylalanine or tryptophan. D genes are given only for firm matches. Size tells how often a clone was seen (once, few, many) or the class of an expanded clone, and some rows leave it out.

cdr3_nt | cdr3_aa | clone_size | j_call | d_call | v_call
TGCAGCTTAGGGGGTAGCGGGAAATTGTACGAGCAGTACTTC | CSLGGSGKLYEQYF | - | TRBJ2-7 | TRBD2 | TRBV29-1
TGTGCCATCAGTGAGTCGCTCGGTCCAGAGACCCAGCATTTT | CAISESLGPETQHF | - | TRBJ1-5 | - | TRBV10-3
TGCAGCGTCAGCACATCCTCCGGCGAGCAGTACTTC | CSVSTSSGEQYF | - | TRBJ2-7 | - | TRBV29-1
TGTGCCAGCAGCTTACCAGGGGGCGTCCACTATGGCTACATCTTC | CASSLPGGVHYGYIF | once | TRBJ1-2 | TRBD1 | TRBV7-2
TGTGCCAGCAGCCCCGGGGCGACAGTACAAGAGACCCAGTACTTC | CASSPGATVQETQYF | many | TRBJ2-5 | - | TRBV7-2
TGTGCCAGCAGTGATCCTAAGACCCTTAACACTGAAGCTTTCTTT | CASSDPKTLNTEAFF | once | TRBJ1-1 | - | TRBV24-1
TGTGCCAGACGGGGACAGGGTTGGGGCTACACCTTC | CARRGQGWGYTF | few | TRBJ1-2 | TRBD1 | TRBV2
TGTGCCAGCAGTTACTCCCTCTCTGGGGCCAACGTCCTGACTTTC | CASSYSLSGANVLTF | - | TRBJ2-6 | - | TRBV19
TGTGCCAGCAGTTCCCCGGGACAGATGAACACTGAAGCTTTCTTT | CASSSPGQMNTEAFF | few | TRBJ1-1 | TRBD1 | TRBV28
TGCAGTGCTAGACTCCCCCTGACAGGAGAGACCCAGTACTTC | CSARLPLTGETQYF | many | TRBJ2-5 | - | TRBV20-1
TGCGCCAGCAGCCCCGACAGTTTACGGGGCGAGCAGTACTTC | CASSPDSLRGEQYF | - | TRBJ2-7 | - | TRBV5-1
TGTGCCAGCAGTGCAGACAGGGACACTGAAGCTTTCTTT | CASSADRDTEAFF | few | TRBJ1-1 | TRBD1 | TRBV2
TGCAGCGCCTGGGGGGGGGCTTCCTACAATGAGCAGTTCTTC | CSAWGGASYNEQFF | - | TRBJ2-1 | - | TRBV29-1
TGTGCCATCAGTAAAAGCGGGGGCACAGATACGCAGTATTTT | CAISKSGGTDTQYF | - | TRBJ2-3 | TRBD2 | TRBV10-3
TGCGCCAGCAGTCGGGACAGGGGGAATGGCTACACCTTC | CASSRDRGNGYTF | many | TRBJ1-2 | TRBD1 | TRBV5-1